This entry lists 20 T cell receptor beta chains sequenced from one sample in a study of shared clonotypes between healthy human individuals. Repertoires were generated with immunoSEQ multiplex PCR, while TCRdb's copy carries only in-frame clones and drops some. Of about 2 million clones listed, just under 95% were seen once; the top ten hold roughly 1%. Naivety among CD8 cells was defined by CD45RO negativity and positive CCR7 selection, thereby excluding terminally differentiated effector memory CD45RA+ cells. Sequences were obtained from naive CD8+ T cells sorted from blood. The receptors were gathered from a man between 18 and 35 years old in good health.

V and J are TRBV14 and TRBJ2-1; D may be TRBD1 (5 bases). Trimming left V 2 bases short and J 0 bases short, with 8 bases between. This CDR3 region has 15 residues. Per germline, CDR1 SGHDN and CDR2 FVKESK. CDR3 residues: CASSQWQGSYNEQFF. CDR3 sequence (DNA): TGTGCCAGCAGCCAATGGCAGGGCTCCTACAATGAGCAGTTCTTC.

The gene calls are TRBV7-9 and TRBJ2-7; weak D call: TRBD2 (5 bases). Trimming left V 7 bases short and J 3 bases short, with 16 bases between. Germline CDR1 and CDR2: SEHNR and FQNEAQ (reference sequence). This CDR3 is built from 14 residues. The CDR3 coding sequence is TGTGCCAGCACCTCAGCCGGAGGAGTCTACGAGCAGTACTTC. As protein: CASTSAGGVYEQYF.

In this sample, this clone turned up a few times. The V and J genes are TRBV27 and TRBJ1-6; no clear D. Germline V gene data show CDR1 as MNHEY and CDR2 as SMNVEV (reference sequence). V shed 0 bases and J shed 10 bases, with 16 bases lying between them. The CDR3 length is 16 residues. The CDR3 spells CASSLSGLMRHSPLHF. The CDR3 bases are TGTGCCAGCAGTTTATCCGGACTTATGAGGCACTCACCCCTCCACTTT.

As regards this clone: Other DNA sequences in the sample encode the same CDR3. V usage is TRBV13 and J usage is TRBJ1-3, with TRBD1 as a possible D gene (5 bases). The germline gives CDR1 PRHDT, CDR2 FYEKMQ (reference sequence). The CDR3 is 14 amino acids. The V gene lost 5 bases and the J gene lost 4 bases, with 12 bases spanning the gap. CDR3 nucleotides: TGTGCCAGCAGCCTTCAGGGATCCGGAAACACCATATATTTT. It codes for CASSLQGSGNTIYF.

This chain uses TRBV19 with TRBJ1-4; weak D call: TRBD1 (6 bases). Trimming took 3 bases from V and 6 from J, leaving 14 bases between them. The CDR3 extends over 15 amino acids. CDR1 and CDR2 (germline): LNHDA, SQIVND (reference sequence). This chain's CDR3 is CASSIRGPLDEKLFF. Written as DNA, the CDR3 is TGTGCCAGTAGTATTCGGGGGCCACTAGATGAAAAACTGTTTTTT.

The chain recombines TRBV27 with TRBJ2-2; 7 bases line up with TRBD2. In germline, CDR1 is MNHEY, CDR2 SMNVEV (reference sequence). Trimming cost V 6 bases and J 1 base; bases outside gene matches: 11. The CDR3 consists of 17 residues. The DNA for the CDR3 is TGTGCCAGCAGCTGGATTAGCCTAGCGGAGAACACCGGGGAGCTGTTTTTT. Its translation is CASSWISLAENTGELFF.

The J gene is TRBJ1-4, the V gene TRBV15; D is possibly TRBD1 (5 bases). The CDR3 consists of 15 residues. The ends were cut back, 5 bases at V and 0 bases at J, with 10 bases in the middle. In germline, CDR1 is LNHNV, CDR2 YYDKDF (reference sequence). The CDR3 bases are TGTGCCACCAGCGGAGGGACTTCAACTAATGAAAAACTGTTTTTT. It encodes CATSGGTSTNEKLFF.

The V call is TRBV30, the J call TRBJ2-1, with 7 bases aligning to TRBD2. V shed 0 bases and J 5 bases; nucleotides not matched to a gene: 7. This CDR3 is built from 15 residues. The germline CDR1 and CDR2 sequences are GTSNPN and SVGIG (reference sequence). The CDR3 here is CAWSVGLGLNNEQFF. The CDR3 DNA reads TGTGCCTGGAGTGTAGGACTAGGCCTCAACAATGAGCAGTTCTTC.

Only one count was recorded for this clone. V gene TRBV11-2 combines with J gene TRBJ2-7, with 7 bases that match TRBD1. Germline CDR1 SGHAT, CDR2 FQNNGV. This CDR3 is 14 amino acids long. Trimming took 2 bases from V and 4 from J; bases not matched to a gene: 5. The CDR3 loop reads CASSLQGGAYEQYF. CDR3 nucleotides: TGTGCCAGCAGCTTACAAGGGGGCGCGTACGAGCAGTACTTC. Supplemented by reference TRBV11-2 and TRBJ2-7, the full variable domain reads EAGVAQSPRYKIIEKRQSVAFWCNPISGHATLYWYQQILGQGPKLLIQFQNNGVVDDSQLPKDRFSAERLKGVDSTLKIQPAKLEDSAVYLCASSLQGGAYEQYFGPGTRLTVT.

The genes are TRBV7-8 and TRBJ2-7; the D is unclear. Germline V gene lookup returns CDR1 SGHVS and CDR2 FQNEAQ. Trimming stripped 5 bases from V and 3 bases from J, with 11 bases between. This CDR3 comprises 13 residues. The CDR3 nucleotides read TGTGCCAGCAGCCACACAGAGATCTACGAGCAGTACTTC. Amino acid sequence: CASSHTEIYEQYF.

This chain uses TRBV7-6 with TRBJ2-7; 7 bases are shared with TRBD1. Per germline, CDR1 SGHVS and CDR2 FNYEAQ. The CDR3 loop spans 13 amino acids. V gave up 5 bases and J gave up 9 bases; unmatched junction bases: 10. The CDR3 nucleotides are TGTGCCAGCAGCGCATATACAGGGGCGGCGCAGTACTTC. This translates into CASSAYTGAAQYF.

This clone was counted a few times. The J gene is TRBJ1-2, the V gene TRBV19, with TRBD1 identical over 8 bases. This CDR3 has 12 amino acids. Losses at the gene ends were 7 bases for V and 7 bases for J; bases not matched to a gene: 5. Germline V lookup: CDR1 LNHDA, CDR2 SQIVND (reference sequence). The CDR3 spells CASTGQGGGYTF. Written as DNA, the CDR3 is TGTGCCAGTACCGGACAGGGTGGTGGCTACACCTTC.

V usage is TRBV14 and J usage is TRBJ1-1; D not resolved. Per the germline V gene, CDR1 is SGHDN and CDR2 is FVKESK. The V and J ends lost 0 bases and 3 bases respectively, with 14 bases between them. The CDR3 extends over 16 amino acids. CDR3 sequence: CASSQDGEGSDTEAFF. The CDR3 DNA follows: TGTGCCAGCAGCCAAGATGGTGAAGGGTCCGACACTGAAGCTTTCTTT.

This chain links TRBV28 with TRBJ2-7; D is unresolved. Trimming removed 2 bases from V and 3 bases from J, with 5 bases in between. There are 12 residues in the CDR3. Germline V gives CDR1 MDHEN, CDR2 SYDVKM. CDR3 nucleotide sequence: TGTGCCAGCAGTTTACCCTACTACGAGCAGTACTTC. It yields the protein CASSLPYYEQYF.

The rearrangement links TRBV10-3 to TRBJ1-1; D is perhaps TRBD1 (5 bases). Trimming shortened V by 6 bases and J by 7 bases, and 15 bases separated the two germline ends. This CDR3 is built from 13 residues. Germline V lookup: CDR1 ENHRY, CDR2 SYGVKD. The CDR3 coding sequence is TGTGCCATCAGCCAAGGCGGGACTATTGAAGCTTTCTTT. Translated, it gives CAISQGGTIEAFF.

The rearrangement uses TRBV27 and TRBJ2-3; TRBD2 agrees at 7 bases. CDR3 length: 14 residues. Germline V CDR1 and CDR2: MNHEY, SMNVEV (reference sequence). V was clipped by 7 bases and J by 1 base; unmatched bases: 5. The CDR3 DNA follows: TGTGCCAGCACCTTAGCGGGTCGCACAGATACGCAGTATTTT. As protein: CASTLAGRTDTQYF.

The chain employs TRBV4-1 and TRBJ1-6; D not certain. Trimming removed 5 bases from V and 6 bases from J, with 5 bases in between. Germline V gives CDR1 MGHRA, CDR2 YSYEKL. This CDR3 is built from 12 residues. The CDR3 DNA follows: TGCGCCAGCAGCGTCGGTAATTCACCCCTCCACTTT. It translates to CASSVGNSPLHF.

A word on this clone: The identical CDR3 is also encoded by other nucleotide sequences in the sample. The chain recombines TRBV19 with TRBJ2-1; D ambiguous. V lost 1 base, J lost 7 bases, and 5 bases lay in between. Germline V gives CDR1 LNHDA, CDR2 SQIVND (reference sequence). This CDR3 has 12 residues. The DNA of the CDR3 is TGTGCCAGTAGTATAGTCGGAAATGAGCAGTTCTTC. The encoded protein is CASSIVGNEQFF. Full variable domain (outside the CDR3, taken from reference TRBV19 and TRBJ2-1): DGGITQSPKYLFRKEGQNVTLSCEQNLNHDAMYWYRQDPGQGLRLIYYSQIVNDFQKGDIAEGYSVSREKKESFPLTVTSAQKNPTAFYLCASSIVGNEQFFGPGTRLTVL.

The V gene is TRBV7-9, the J gene TRBJ2-1, with TRBD2 identical over 13 bases. The CDR3 extends over 18 amino acids. Germline values: CDR1 SEHNR, CDR2 FQNEAQ (reference sequence). V shed 4 bases and J 1 base; nucleotides not matched to a gene: 7. The CDR3 nucleotides read TGTGCCAGCAGCTCCCCTGGGACTAGCGGGACATCCTACAATGAGCAGTTCTTC. As protein: CASSSPGTSGTSYNEQFF.

Note on this clone: Within the sample, other DNA sequences also encode this same CDR3. V is TRBV9 and J is TRBJ2-3; D may be TRBD1 (6 bases). The CDR3 totals 14 residues. Germline values: CDR1 SGDLS, CDR2 YYNGEE. Trimming pared 3 bases from V and 3 bases from J, leaving 11 bases between. The chain's CDR3 is CASSGPDRTDTQYF. The CDR3 DNA follows: TGTGCCAGCAGCGGCCCCGACAGGACAGATACGCAGTATTTT.